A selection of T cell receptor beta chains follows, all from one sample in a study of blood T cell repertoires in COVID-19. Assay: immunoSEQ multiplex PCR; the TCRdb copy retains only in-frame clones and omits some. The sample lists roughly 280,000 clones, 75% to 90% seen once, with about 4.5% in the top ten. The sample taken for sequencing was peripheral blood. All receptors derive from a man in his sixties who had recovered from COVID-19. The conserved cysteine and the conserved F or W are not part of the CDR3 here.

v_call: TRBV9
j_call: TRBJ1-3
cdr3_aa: ASSVLGESGNTIY

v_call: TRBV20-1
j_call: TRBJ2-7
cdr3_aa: SASSLRGGYEQY

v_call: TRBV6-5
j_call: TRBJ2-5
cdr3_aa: ASDSQGETQY

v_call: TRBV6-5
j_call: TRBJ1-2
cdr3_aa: ASRRNRDFDYGYT

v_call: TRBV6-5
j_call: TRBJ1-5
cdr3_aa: ASSFGSAGNQPQH

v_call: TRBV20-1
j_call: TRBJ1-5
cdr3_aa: SASGAGQGLYSNQPQH

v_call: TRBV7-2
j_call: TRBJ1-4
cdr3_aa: ASSADRRRTNEKLF

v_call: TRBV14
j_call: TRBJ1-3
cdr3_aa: ASSQYGSSGNTIY

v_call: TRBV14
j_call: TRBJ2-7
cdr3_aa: ASSPWAGITYEQY

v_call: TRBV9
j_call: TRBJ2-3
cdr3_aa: ASSVGASGGNTQY

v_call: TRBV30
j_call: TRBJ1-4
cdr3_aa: AWDGLPTNEKLF

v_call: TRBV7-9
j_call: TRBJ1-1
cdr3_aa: ASSDRGHEPNTEAF

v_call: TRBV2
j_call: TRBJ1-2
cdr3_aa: ASSEVRGSGGYT

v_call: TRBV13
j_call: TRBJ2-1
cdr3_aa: ASSSGQAARNEQF

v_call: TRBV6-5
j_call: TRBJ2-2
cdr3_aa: ASRPDYSNTGELF

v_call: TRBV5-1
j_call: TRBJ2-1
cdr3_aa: ASSPGGSSYNEQF

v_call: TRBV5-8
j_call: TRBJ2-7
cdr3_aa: ASSWTGYEQY

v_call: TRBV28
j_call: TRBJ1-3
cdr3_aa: ASSFLASGNTIY

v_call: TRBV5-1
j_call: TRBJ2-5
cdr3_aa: ASRKQTGSAQETQY

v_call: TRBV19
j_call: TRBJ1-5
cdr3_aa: ASSTSTGTKGNQPQH

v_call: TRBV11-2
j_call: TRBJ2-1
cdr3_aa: ASSPVITVYNEQF

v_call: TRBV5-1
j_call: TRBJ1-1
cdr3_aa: ASSFGSMNTEAF

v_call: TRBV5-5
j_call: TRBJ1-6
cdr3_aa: ASLRGQSNSPLH

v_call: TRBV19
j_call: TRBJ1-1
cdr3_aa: ASSIDLGRNSEAF

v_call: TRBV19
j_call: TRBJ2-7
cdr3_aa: ASSGRQGAFYEQY

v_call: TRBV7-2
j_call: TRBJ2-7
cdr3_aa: ASKAGGPIYEQY

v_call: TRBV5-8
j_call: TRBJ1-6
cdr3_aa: ASSSTHRGNSPLH

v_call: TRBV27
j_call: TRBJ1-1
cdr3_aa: ASSFTGNTEAF

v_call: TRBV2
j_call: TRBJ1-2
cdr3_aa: ASSKPPGGADGYT

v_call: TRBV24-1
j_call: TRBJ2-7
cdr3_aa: ATSAVTSGGIEQY

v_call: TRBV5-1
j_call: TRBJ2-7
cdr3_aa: ASSLGRGRGNRREYEQY

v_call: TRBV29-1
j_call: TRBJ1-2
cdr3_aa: SVEDGRGEGGYT

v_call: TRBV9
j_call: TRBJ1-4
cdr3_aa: ASSSAGTSREKLF

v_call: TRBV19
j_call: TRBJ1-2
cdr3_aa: ASSPGQGDGYT

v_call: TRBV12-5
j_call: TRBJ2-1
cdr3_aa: ASAVSGRDYNEQF

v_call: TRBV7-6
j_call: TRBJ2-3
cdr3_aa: ASSPGTSPPDTQY

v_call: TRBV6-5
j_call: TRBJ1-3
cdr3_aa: ASRGEGSGNTIY

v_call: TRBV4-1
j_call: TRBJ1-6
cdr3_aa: ASSQAPSSYNSPLH

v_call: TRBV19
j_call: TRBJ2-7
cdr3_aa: ASSHRRVPTGEQY

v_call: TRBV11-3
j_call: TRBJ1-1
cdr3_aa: ASSPGGQTEAF

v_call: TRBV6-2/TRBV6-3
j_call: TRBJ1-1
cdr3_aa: ASSYSLGGNTEAF

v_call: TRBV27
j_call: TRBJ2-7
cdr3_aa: ASSLGSGAGGEQY

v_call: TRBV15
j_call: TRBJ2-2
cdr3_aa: ATSTSTGELF

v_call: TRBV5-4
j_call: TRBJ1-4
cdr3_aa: ASSRDGGTAANEKLF

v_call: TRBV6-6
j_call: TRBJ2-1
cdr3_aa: ASSPGVSSYNEQF

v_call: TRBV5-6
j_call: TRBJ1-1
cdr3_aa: ASSLLTGDLAEAF

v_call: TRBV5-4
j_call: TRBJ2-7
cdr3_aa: ASSGWGTGSYEQY